The rows below give T cell receptor beta chains drawn from one sample of a study of cytomegalovirus exposure and HLA in healthy donors. Here immunoSEQ multiplex PCR was the method, and the copy in TCRdb shows in-frame clones only, minus some. The sample has about 55,000 clones; 55% to 75% are singletons. The sequencing sample was made of PBMCs. All receptors come from a man between 40 and 49 years old in good health and CMV-seropositive. Each CDR3 is given with its conserved first and last residue. Fields, in order: V gene, J gene, clone size, D gene, CDR3 DNA, CDR3 protein. D genes are given only for firm matches. A clone size is listed for some rows: how often the clone was seen (once, few, many), or a class if it is expanded.

>TRBV20-1|TRBJ2-1|.|.
TGCAGTGCTAGAAATCCCCGGGAGCAGTTCTTC
CSARNPREQFF
>TRBV7-9|TRBJ2-3|few|.
TGTGCCAGCAGCCCCCTGTCGGGGGGCTCTTTAAATACGCAGTATTTT
CASSPLSGGSLNTQYF
>TRBV7-3|TRBJ1-1|few|.
TGTGCCAGCAGCTTAAATTGGGCCGTGAACACTGAAGCTTTCTTT
CASSLNWAVNTEAFF
>TRBV6-1|TRBJ1-2|.|.
TGTGCCAGCATCCTGATAGGGGGCTATGGCTACACCTTC
CASILIGGYGYTF
>TRBV7-2|TRBJ2-5|.|TRBD2
TGTGCCAGCAGCCGCCGGGGGGGCAACAAGGCGGGAGAGACCCAGTACTTC
CASSRRGGNKAGETQYF
>TRBV9|TRBJ1-2|few|.
TGTGCCAGCAGCCCCCAGTTACGTGGCTACACCTTC
CASSPQLRGYTF
>TRBV5-6|TRBJ1-1|.|TRBD1
TGTGCCAGCAGCCGCGACAGGGCCAACACTGAAGCTTTCTTT
CASSRDRANTEAFF
>TRBV5-1|TRBJ1-6|.|TRBD1
TGCGCCAGCAGCTTGCAGGGAACGGGACAGGGCTACGATTCACCCCTCCACTTT
CASSLQGTGQGYDSPLHF
>TRBV5-8|TRBJ2-5|.|TRBD1
TGTGCCAGCGGACAGGGGGCCCAAGAGACCCAGTACTTC
CASGQGAQETQYF
>TRBV7-3|TRBJ2-3|.|TRBD1
TGTGCCAGCAGCTTGAGGACAGGGATAGGGGATACGCAGTATTTT
CASSLRTGIGDTQYF
>TRBV5-6|TRBJ2-7|.|.
TGTGCCAGCAGCGGGGGAGGGGGAACAGACTACGAGCAGTACTTC
CASSGGGGTDYEQYF
>TRBV6-1|TRBJ1-6|.|.
TGTGCCAGCAGAGGTCGGGCGGGGTTTGATTCACCCCTCCACTTT
CASRGRAGFDSPLHF
>TRBV2|TRBJ2-5|.|.
TGTGCCAGCACTGGTAGCAGACAAGAGACCCAGTACTTC
CASTGSRQETQYF
>TRBV18|TRBJ1-5|.|.
TGTGCCAGCTCACCCGGGTCAGGGATTAGCAATCAGCCCCAGCATTTT
CASSPGSGISNQPQHF
>TRBV18|TRBJ2-7|.|TRBD1
TGTGCCAGCTCACCTCAGGGGGACATGTACGAGCAGTACTTC
CASSPQGDMYEQYF
>TRBV9|TRBJ2-7|.|TRBD2
TGTGCCAGCAGCGTAGGGGGCGGGGGTGGGGCGGACGAGCAGTACTTC
CASSVGGGGGADEQYF
>TRBV5-4|TRBJ2-7|.|.
TGTGCCAGCAGCTTGGGGACTTCCCTCTCCTACGAGCAGTACTTC
CASSLGTSLSYEQYF
>TRBV7-9|TRBJ1-1|.|TRBD1
TGTGCCAGCAGCCGACAGGGATCGAACACTGAAGCTTTCTTT
CASSRQGSNTEAFF
>TRBV4-3|TRBJ1-6|.|.
TGCGCCAGCAGCCCAGGTCAGAGGGCAAGCTCCTATAATTCACCCCTCCACTTT
CASSPGQRASSYNSPLHF
>TRBV7-9|TRBJ1-1|.|.
TGTGCCAGCAGCTTACCGGGTTGGAGCACTGAAGCTTTCTTT
CASSLPGWSTEAFF
>TRBV7-7|TRBJ2-2|few|TRBD1
TGTGCCAGCAGCTTTTCGACAGGGGGGAACACCGGGGAGCTGTTTTTT
CASSFSTGGNTGELFF
>TRBV25-1|TRBJ1-2|.|.
TGTGCCAGCAGTAACACAGGGTTGAACTATGGCTACACCTTC
CASSNTGLNYGYTF
>TRBV19|TRBJ1-1|.|TRBD1
TGTGCCAGTAGTCTCCAGGGGGACGGCACTGAAGCTTTCTTT
CASSLQGDGTEAFF
>TRBV5-4|TRBJ1-2|.|TRBD1
TGTGCCAGCAGCTTCCCGACCGGGACAGGAAGCTATGGCTACACCTTC
CASSFPTGTGSYGYTF
>TRBV5-4|TRBJ2-5|.|.
TGTGCCAGCACCACCCCAGGTTCGCAAGAGACCCAGTACTTC
CASTTPGSQETQYF
>TRBV19|TRBJ1-1|.|TRBD1
TGTGCCAGTAGTGTACAGGGGGAGAGCACTGAAGCTTTCTTT
CASSVQGESTEAFF
>TRBV7-2|TRBJ1-1|.|TRBD1
TGTGCCAGCAGCACTCGACAGGGTAGAACTGAAGCTTTCTTT
CASSTRQGRTEAFF
>TRBV18|TRBJ1-1|once|.
TGTGCCAGCTCACCAGGTCCGGGAGGGGGCACTGAAGCTTTCTTT
CASSPGPGGGTEAFF
>TRBV5-8|TRBJ1-1|few|.
TGTGCCAGCAGCGGAGGGCCCCAGGGCTCTGAAGCTTTCTTT
CASSGGPQGSEAFF
>TRBV27|TRBJ2-7|.|.
TGTGCCAGCAGAGACCCGGGCTACGAGCAGTACTTC
CASRDPGYEQYF
>TRBV12-5|TRBJ2-5|.|.
TGTGCTAGTGGTTCCTCCAACGACAGAGGAGAGACCCAGTACTTC
CASGSSNDRGETQYF
>TRBV12-5|TRBJ1-1|.|TRBD1
TGTGCTAGTCAGGGGGTAGGGCCTGAAGCTTTCTTT
CASQGVGPEAFF
>TRBV7-2|TRBJ2-7|.|.
TGTGCCAGCAGCCCTTCAGGGTGGGTCGAGCAGTACTTC
CASSPSGWVEQYF
>TRBV6-5|TRBJ1-2|.|TRBD1
TGTGCCAGCAGTCGAGACAGGGGGCTGTATGGCTACACCTTC
CASSRDRGLYGYTF
>TRBV2|TRBJ2-7|.|.
TGTGCCAGCAGTGACAGGACACCTTACTACGAGCAGTACTTC
CASSDRTPYYEQYF
>TRBV7-3|TRBJ1-5|.|.
TGTGCCAGCAGCTTCAGGGTTCCGCCCCAGCATTTT
CASSFRVPPQHF
>TRBV4-3|TRBJ1-1|.|.
TGCGCCAGCAGCTCACAGGGGAACACTGAAGCTTTCTTT
CASSSQGNTEAFF
>TRBV5-6|TRBJ1-4|few|.
TGTGCCAGCAGCTTGGGACAGAGAAATGAAAAACTGTTTTTT
CASSLGQRNEKLFF
>TRBV6-5|TRBJ2-7|.|.
TGTGCCAGCAGTCGACCAGCCAGACAGGGAGGGCAGTACTTC
CASSRPARQGGQYF
>TRBV20-1|TRBJ1-5|few|TRBD1
TGCAGTGCTGGACAGGGGCCGACCCAGCATTTT
CSAGQGPTQHF
>TRBV5-4|TRBJ1-1|.|.
TGTGCCAGCAGCTTGGGGGCGCGGGGGATGAACACTGAAGCTTTCTTT
CASSLGARGMNTEAFF
>TRBV5-4|TRBJ1-1|.|.
TGTGCCAGCAGCTCGACTTCGGTGGCTTTCTTT
CASSSTSVAFF
>TRBV5-1|TRBJ2-3|few|TRBD2
TGCGCCAGCAGTCAAGAACCCCTAGCGGGGGTCACAGATACGCAGTATTTT
CASSQEPLAGVTDTQYF
>TRBV7-6|TRBJ2-7|.|TRBD2
TGTGCCAGCAGCTTAGCGGGCGGGGGGACCTACGAGCAGTACTTC
CASSLAGGGTYEQYF
>TRBV4-1|TRBJ2-5|.|TRBD2
TGCGCCAGCAGCCAAGGGTTACTAGCGGGGGGTTTCGAGACCCAGTACTTC
CASSQGLLAGGFETQYF
>TRBV7-8|TRBJ2-1|few|TRBD2
TGTGCCAGCAGCCCCTGGACTAGCGGGGGTGAGCAGTTCTTC
CASSPWTSGGEQFF
>TRBV15|TRBJ2-7|.|.
TGTGCCACCAGCAGAGATCGTAGCTCCCTCCACGAGCAGTACTTC
CATSRDRSSLHEQYF
>TRBV4-2|TRBJ1-4|.|TRBD1
TGTGCCAGCAGCCAAGATATCTTTCCCGGGACAGGGAGCGAAAAACTGTTTTTT
CASSQDIFPGTGSEKLFF
>TRBV7-8|TRBJ2-7|.|.
TGTGCCAGCAGCTCCCGTGGGAGTGCGAACTCCTACGAGCAGTACTTC
CASSSRGSANSYEQYF
>TRBV7-6|TRBJ2-3|few|.
TGTGCCAGCAGCTTGGTGACTAGCACAGATACGCAGTATTTT
CASSLVTSTDTQYF
>TRBV16|TRBJ1-6|.|TRBD1
TGTGCCAGCAGCCTATTGACAGGGGATAATTCACCCCTCCACTTT
CASSLLTGDNSPLHF
>TRBV7-2|TRBJ1-1|.|TRBD1
TGTGCCAGCAGCTTCTCTGCAGACAGGGGGGCGGAAGCTTTCTTT
CASSFSADRGAEAFF
>TRBV10-3|TRBJ1-2|.|.
TGTGCCATCAGGCAGGGATCTCGGTATGGCTACACCTTC
CAIRQGSRYGYTF
>TRBV4-3|TRBJ2-7|many|.
TGCGCCAGCAGCCAATATACGGCGGGGCCCTACGAGCAGTACTTC
CASSQYTAGPYEQYF
>TRBV5-6|TRBJ2-3|.|.
TGTGCCAGCAGCTTGGCTCCAATAGCGCAGTATTTT
CASSLAPIAQYF
>TRBV9|TRBJ2-5|.|.
TGTGCCAGCAGCCCTTCGAGCCAAGAGACCCAGTACTTC
CASSPSSQETQYF